Listed below are T cell receptor beta chains from one sample, sequenced in a study of cytotoxic CD8 clonotypes in ibrutinib-treated CLL. Only in-frame clones appear in the TCRdb table, and some are missing; sequencing was by immunoSEQ multiplex PCR. Here the sample spans roughly 150,000 clones, 81% being singletons. The source was PBMCs, collected after 12 months of ibrutinib treatment. All receptors come from a human donor with chronic lymphocytic leukemia. The CDR3 runs from the conserved cysteine through the conserved F or W. The D gene is left open where the match is weak. Clone size is not always given. Where it is, it says once, few, many or a class for expanded clones.

clone size	D gene	J gene	V gene	CDR3 protein	CDR3 DNA
-	-	TRBJ1-1	TRBV10-3	CAISGGFRRENTEAFF	TGTGCCATCAGTGGTGGGTTTCGACGGGAGAACACTGAAGCTTTCTTT
-	-	TRBJ1-6	TRBV14	CASSQQGQFSSPLHF	TGTGCCAGCAGCCAACAGGGGCAGTTCAGTTCACCCCTCCACTTT
-	TRBD1	TRBJ2-4	TRBV7-3	CASSLTGLTKNIQYF	TGTGCCAGCAGCTTGACAGGGTTAACCAAAAACATTCAGTACTTC
-	-	TRBJ1-1	TRBV19	CASSEGRGKGNTEAFF	TGTGCCAGTAGTGAGGGCCGGGGGAAGGGGAACACTGAAGCTTTCTTT
-	-	TRBJ1-1	TRBV4-2	CASSQDQSGYTEAFF	TGTGCCAGCAGCCAAGATCAGTCAGGGTACACTGAAGCTTTCTTT
-	-	TRBJ2-1	TRBV15	CATSRGRLGSYNEQFF	TGTGCCACCAGCAGAGGGAGACTGGGTTCCTACAATGAGCAGTTCTTC
-	-	TRBJ2-1	TRBV28	CASHPGDGRYNEQFF	TGTGCCAGCCATCCCGGGGACGGGCGATACAATGAGCAGTTCTTC
-	-	TRBJ1-6	TRBV4-1	CASSQVGTRRNSPLHF	TGCGCCAGCAGCCAAGTTGGGACCCGGCGGAATTCACCCCTCCACTTT
-	-	TRBJ1-1	TRBV2	CANNKQGLNTEAFF	TGTGCCAACAACAAGCAGGGGCTGAACACTGAAGCTTTCTTT
many	-	TRBJ1-1	TRBV5-4	CASSFSDGEAFF	TGTGCCAGCAGCTTCTCGGATGGAGAAGCTTTCTTT
-	-	TRBJ2-1	TRBV7-9	CASSLDRLPTYNEQFF	TGTGCCAGCAGCTTAGATAGATTACCTACCTACAATGAGCAGTTCTTC
-	-	TRBJ1-2	TRBV6-5	CASSYRRQDGYTF	TGTGCCAGCAGTTACCGCAGACAGGATGGCTACACCTTC
-	TRBD2	TRBJ2-4	TRBV30	CAWAKGGGEKNIQYF	TGTGCCTGGGCCAAGGGCGGGGGGGAAAAAAACATTCAGTACTTC
few	-	TRBJ1-5	TRBV28	CASRPDGQPQHF	TGTGCCAGCAGACCCGACGGTCAGCCCCAGCATTTT
-	-	TRBJ1-3	TRBV5-1	CASSLDGSSGNTIYF	TGCGCCAGCAGCTTGGACGGTAGCTCTGGAAACACCATATATTTT
few	-	TRBJ2-2	TRBV7-6	CASSLYRSDGRGDTGELFF	TGTGCCAGCAGCTTATACCGATCGGATGGCAGGGGAGACACCGGGGAGCTGTTTTTT
-	TRBD2	TRBJ2-1	TRBV5-1	CASSLEVLAGYNEQFF	TGCGCCAGCAGCTTGGAGGTATTAGCGGGGTACAATGAGCAGTTCTTC
-	-	TRBJ1-2	TRBV6-1	CASSPEQYGYTF	TGTGCCAGCAGTCCTGAGCAATATGGCTACACCTTC
-	-	TRBJ2-7	TRBV19	CASSIPGKTYEQYF	TGTGCCAGTAGTATCCCAGGAAAGACCTACGAGCAGTACTTC
-	TRBD2	TRBJ2-2	TRBV5-1	CASSLFKRGINTGELFF	TGCGCCAGCAGCTTGTTCAAGCGGGGGATTAACACCGGGGAGCTGTTTTTT
-	-	TRBJ1-5	TRBV7-8	CASSRRVPDKVGQPQHF	TGTGCCAGCAGCCGCAGGGTGCCTGACAAAGTCGGTCAGCCCCAGCATTTT
-	-	TRBJ2-3	TRBV5-1	CASSLTGGRGDTQYF	TGCGCCAGCAGCCTGACAGGAGGAAGAGGAGATACGCAGTATTTT
-	-	TRBJ1-2	TRBV4-2	CASSQDHYGASGYTF	TGTGCCAGCAGCCAAGATCACTATGGGGCAAGCGGCTACACCTTC
-	TRBD1	TRBJ1-2	TRBV12-5	CASGASGTGGAGGYTF	TGTGCTAGTGGTGCGTCCGGGACAGGGGGCGCGGGTGGCTACACCTTC
-	-	TRBJ1-5	TRBV28	CASSSTGPPQHF	TGTGCCAGCAGCTCTACAGGGCCGCCCCAGCATTTT
-	-	TRBJ2-2	TRBV18	CASSPTEWSGELFF	TGTGCCAGCTCACCGACGGAGTGGTCCGGGGAGCTGTTTTTT
-	TRBD2	TRBJ2-7	TRBV19	CASSARGGREQYF	TGTGCCAGTAGTGCTCGGGGGGGTCGCGAGCAGTACTTC
-	TRBD2	TRBJ2-1	TRBV27	CASRSGLAQFF	TGTGCCAGCAGATCTGGACTAGCGCAGTTCTTC
-	-	TRBJ2-7	TRBV28	CASSLGAGRSYEQYF	TGTGCCAGCAGTTTGGGGGCAGGGAGGTCCTACGAGCAGTACTTC
-	-	TRBJ1-2	TRBV7-2	CASSSGQRRGYTF	TGTGCCAGCAGCTCCGGACAGCGGCGAGGCTACACCTTC
-	-	TRBJ2-3	TRBV13	CASSFSSGPSPTDTQYF	TGTGCCAGCAGCTTCTCGAGCGGCCCCTCCCCCACAGATACGCAGTATTTT
-	-	TRBJ2-1	TRBV18	CASSRGGSVVDEQFF	TGTGCCAGCTCAAGGGGCGGGTCCGTGGTGGACGAGCAGTTCTTC
-	TRBD1	TRBJ1-2	TRBV5-1	CATKGGTDYGYTF	TGCGCCACCAAAGGGGGGACAGACTATGGCTACACCTTC
-	TRBD2	TRBJ2-7	TRBV7-8	CASSTGGGLTYEQYF	TGTGCCAGCAGTACCGGGGGGGGCTTGACCTACGAGCAGTACTTC
-	-	TRBJ1-2	TRBV28	CASSLSGYGYTF	TGTGCCAGCAGTTTATCAGGGTATGGCTACACCTTC
-	-	TRBJ1-5	TRBV2	CASSADINQPQHF	TGTGCCAGCAGTGCGGATATTAATCAGCCCCAGCATTTT